These 15 T cell receptor beta chains were sequenced from one sample in a study of T cell changes during pregnancy in multiple sclerosis. TCRdb keeps only in-frame clones here, not all; method: immunoSEQ multiplex PCR. The data hold over 70,000 clones, with 85% to 95% observed a single time. The sequences come from peripheral blood, collected in the third trimester of pregnancy. Source of these receptors: a female donor with multiple sclerosis, enrolled in a pregnancy study.

The V call is TRBV7-8, the J call TRBJ1-3; 8 bases map to TRBD1. CDR1 is SGHVS and CDR2 is FQNEAQ in the germline V gene. The length of the CDR3 is 15 residues. With 1 base clipped from V and 4 bases from J, the junction kept 3 bases outside the gene matches. CDR3 coding DNA: TGTGCCAGCAGCTTAGGGACAGGGTCGGGAAACACCATATATTTT. It specifies CASSLGTGSGNTIYF.

The count of this clone is one. The genes are TRBV29-1 and TRBJ2-2; D is possibly TRBD1 (7 bases). CDR3 length equals 14 residues. Germline-derived CDR1 and CDR2 are SQVTM and ANQGSEA. Trimming took 4 bases from V and 5 from J, leaving 14 bases between them. The CDR3 region is CSVVPRGRTGELFF. CDR3 coding DNA: TGCAGCGTTGTCCCCAGGGGGAGGACCGGGGAGCTGTTTTTT.

The gene calls are TRBV30 and TRBJ2-1; TRBD2 agrees at 9 bases. In germline, CDR1 is GTSNPN, CDR2 SVGIG (reference sequence). There are 13 residues in the CDR3. Trimming cost V 2 bases and J 9 bases; bases outside gene matches: 5. CDR3 region: CAWSPGLAREQFF. The DNA for the CDR3 is TGTGCCTGGAGTCCGGGACTAGCTCGTGAGCAGTTCTTC.

The rearrangement uses TRBV9 and TRBJ1-1, with 7 bases that match TRBD1. The junction had 9 bases not matched to a gene; V was cut back by 1 base and J by 3 bases. The CDR3 runs 16 residues. Germline values: CDR1 SGDLS, CDR2 YYNGEE. CDR3 in DNA: TGTGCCAGCAGCGTATACCTCAGGGGGGCCGACACTGAAGCTTTCTTT. As protein: CASSVYLRGADTEAFF.

The V and J genes are TRBV6-1 and TRBJ2-4, with D tentatively TRBD1 (6 bases). The CDR3 totals 16 residues. The germline V and J ends were trimmed by 1 base and 3 bases, with 13 bases remaining between them. In germline, CDR1 is MNHNS, CDR2 SASEGT. The CDR3 coding sequence is TGTGCCAGCAGTGAAGGGGGGCGCATTGGCAAAAACATTCAGTACTTC. This encodes CASSEGGRIGKNIQYF.

Note on this clone: One end of the junction fails to match germline, which may point to a read error. The genes are TRBV5-4 and TRBJ1-2; perhaps TRBD1 as D (5 bases). CDR3 length: 14 amino acids. Germline V gene data show CDR1 as SGHNT and CDR2 as YYREEE (reference sequence). The CDR3 protein is CASSLGQSNYGYTF. The CDR3 DNA is TGTGCCAGCAGCTTGGGACAGTCTAATTATGGCTACACCTTC.

The chain's CDR3 is CAWALAGDINEQFF. The CDR3 DNA sequence: TGTGCCTGGGCCCTAGCGGGAGATATTAATGAGCAGTTCTTC. This chain uses TRBV30 with TRBJ2-1; TRBD2 aligns across 10 bases. The length of the CDR3 is 14 residues. The germline V gene encodes CDR1 GTSNPN and CDR2 SVGIG (reference sequence). V shed 5 bases and J 7 bases; nucleotides not matched to a gene: 8.

The rearrangement links TRBV7-9 to TRBJ1-5; 9 nucleotides align to TRBD1. The CDR3 has 17 amino acids. In germline, CDR1 is SEHNR, CDR2 FQNEAQ (reference sequence). The V segment lost 0 bases and the J segment 1 base; nucleotides outside the gene matches: 4. CDR3 DNA sequence: TGTGCCAGCAGCTTAGCTTGGGACAGGGACAGCAATCAGCCCCAGCATTTT. This gives the protein CASSLAWDRDSNQPQHF.

The chain couples TRBV19 to TRBJ2-7; the match to TRBD1 covers 7 bases. The germline V gene encodes CDR1 LNHDA and CDR2 SQIVND (reference sequence). V was pared by 6 bases and J by 0 bases, with 5 bases of the junction left unmatched. This CDR3 is 14 amino acids long. CDR3 region: CASRWDRSSYEQYF. For the CDR3, the DNA is TGTGCCAGTAGGTGGGACAGAAGCTCCTACGAGCAGTACTTC. The full variable domain, rest sourced from reference TRBV19 and TRBJ2-7, is DGGITQSPKYLFRKEGQNVTLSCEQNLNHDAMYWYRQDPGQGLRLIYYSQIVNDFQKGDIAEGYSVSREKKESFPLTVTSAQKNPTAFYLCASRWDRSSYEQYFGPGTRLTVT.

The chain has TRBV2 and TRBJ2-7; TRBD2 might be the D (5 bases). This CDR3 spans 13 amino acids. From germline, CDR1 is SNHLY and CDR2 FYNNEI. V was clipped by 4 bases and J by 9 bases, with 16 bases between them. The DNA for the CDR3 is TGTGCCAGCAGTGGACCTGGGGAGCAGGCGCAGTACTTC. This encodes CASSGPGEQAQYF.

The chain combines TRBV5-4 with TRBJ2-2; 10 bases map to TRBD2. Trimming removed 4 bases from V and 2 bases from J; junction bases left unmatched: 5. Germline V gives CDR1 SGHNT, CDR2 YYREEE (reference sequence). This CDR3 has 16 amino acids. The CDR3 DNA reads TGTGCCAGCAGCGGGGGGACTAGCGCCAACACCGGGGAGCTGTTTTTT. Encoded protein: CASSGGTSANTGELFF.

V gene TRBV28 combines with J gene TRBJ1-5, with D possibly TRBD1 on 5 matching bases. This CDR3 has 15 residues. With 2 bases removed from V and 7 bases from J, the gap between germline ends came to 15 bases. Germline lookup yields CDR1 MDHEN and CDR2 SYDVKM. In DNA, the CDR3 is TGTGCCAGCAGTTTAGGGCAGGGTTTTCGACAGCCCCAGCATTTT. This gives the protein CASSLGQGFRQPQHF.

The chain joins TRBV6-5 to TRBJ2-7, with TRBD1 matching over 7 bases. The CDR3 consists of 13 residues. V was pared by 0 bases and J by 4 bases, with 0 bases of the junction left unmatched. CDR1 MNHEY and CDR2 SVGAGI come from the germline V gene. The CDR3 bases are TGTGCCAGCAGTTACTCACAGGGGTACGAGCAGTACTTC. Translation gives CASSYSQGYEQYF.

The rearrangement links TRBV27 to TRBJ2-2; 9 bases fit TRBD2. The J segment lost 6 bases and the V segment lost 1 base, leaving 15 bases of the junction unmatched. The CDR3 totals 19 residues. Germline-derived CDR1 and CDR2 are MNHEY and SMNVEV (reference sequence). The CDR3 DNA follows: TGTGCCAGCAGTTTATTGCGGGAGGGCCTAGGAGAAGGTTCCGGGGAGCTGTTTTTT. It is translated as CASSLLREGLGEGSGELFF.

The chain is built from TRBV4-3 and TRBJ1-6; 10 bases match TRBD1. The V and J ends lost 1 base and 7 bases, in that order; junction bases with no gene match: 1. Germline V lookup: CDR1 LGHNA, CDR2 YSLEER. The CDR3 runs 15 residues. CDR3 nucleotide sequence: TGCGCCAGCAGCCAAGTGGGACAGGGGAATTCACCCCTCCACTTT. Translation: CASSQVGQGNSPLHF.